The 22 T cell receptor beta chains listed next were all sequenced from one sample in a study of CD8 T cells in Susac syndrome. With random hexamers, reverse transcription was performed on about 0.5 to 1 ug of RNA. TCRdb processed the immunoSEQ multiplex PCR reads anew with MiXCR; each CDR3 protein has one entry. This sample yields roughly 190,000 distinct CDR3 sequences, of which approximately 95% are seen a single time; about 0.17% belongs to the top ten. Sequencing was carried out using CD8+ T cells from PBMCs. The source of these receptors is a human donor with Susac syndrome.

This clonotype has a single count. This chain joins TRBV25-1 and TRBJ1-1; D might be TRBD1 (5 bases). Looked up from germline, CDR1 is MGHDK and CDR2 is SYGVNS. The ends were cut back, 3 bases at V and 3 bases at J, with 11 bases in the middle. This CDR3 spans 14 amino acids. The CDR3 here is CASSERQSHTEAFF. As DNA, the CDR3 is TGTGCCAGCAGTGAGCGACAGTCCCACACTGAAGCTTTCTTT.

This sequence joins TRBV28 and TRBJ2-1; D possibly corresponds to TRBD1 (6 bases). The germline gives CDR1 MDHEN, CDR2 SYDVKM. V lost 2 bases to trimming and J lost 1 base, with 12 bases between them. The length of the CDR3 is 16 residues. Here the CDR3 reads CASSLERGWSYNEQFF. The DNA for the CDR3 is TGTGCCAGCAGTTTAGAGAGGGGGTGGTCCTACAATGAGCAGTTCTTC. Combining the CDR3 with reference TRBV28 and TRBJ2-1 gives the whole variable domain DVKVTQSSRYLVKRTGEKVFLECVQDMDHENMFWYRQDPGLGLRLIYFSYDVKMKEKGDIPEGYSVSREKKERFSLILESASTNQTSMYLCASSLERGWSYNEQFFGPGTRLTVL.

This clonotype was detected once. The chain has TRBV29-1 and TRBJ2-7; D is undetermined. Trimming removed 0 bases from V and 1 base from J, with 7 bases in between. The V gene's germline CDR1 is SQVTM and CDR2 ANQGSEA. This CDR3 is 13 amino acids long. CDR3 protein: CSVEDRSSYEQYF. The CDR3 nucleotides read TGCAGCGTTGAAGATCGAAGTTCCTACGAGCAGTACTTC.

The V gene is TRBV2, the J gene TRBJ2-7, with 12 bases identical to TRBD2. Germline-derived CDR1 and CDR2 are SNHLY and FYNNEI. Trimming took 5 bases from V and 2 from J; bases not matched to a gene: 4. This CDR3 has 15 amino acids. Here the CDR3 reads CASSWTSGITYEQYF. The CDR3, as DNA: TGTGCCAGCAGTTGGACTAGCGGGATTACCTACGAGCAGTACTTC.

The V and J genes are TRBV7-6 and TRBJ2-5; possibly TRBD2 for D (5 bases). V was cut by 5 bases and J by 2 bases, with 12 bases left in between. The CDR3 runs to 14 residues. Germline loops: CDR1 SGHVS, CDR2 FNYEAQ. CDR3 bases: TGTGCCAGCAGCGTCGGGGTTGAACAAGAGACCCAGTACTTC. This gives the protein CASSVGVEQETQYF.

The chain recombines TRBV5-4 with TRBJ1-5; 10 bases line up with TRBD1. The CDR3 contains 15 residues. Per germline, CDR1 SGHNT and CDR2 YYREEE (reference sequence). Unmatched junction bases numbered 2, after V lost 0 bases and J lost 5 bases. The CDR3 loop reads CASSLDGTGDQPQHF. The CDR3, as DNA: TGTGCCAGCAGCTTGGACGGGACAGGGGATCAGCCCCAGCATTTT.

This chain joins TRBV7-9 and TRBJ2-3; 7 bases are shared with TRBD2. The CDR3 sequence is 16 residues long. J lost 0 bases, V lost 5 bases, and 8 bases had no gene match. From germline, CDR1 is SEHNR and CDR2 FQNEAQ (reference sequence). The CDR3 DNA reads TGTGCCAGCAGCCACCCAAGCGGGGTTAGCACAGATACGCAGTATTTT. Encoded protein: CASSHPSGVSTDTQYF.

The chain is built from TRBV12-3 or TRBV12-4 and TRBJ1-1; D possibly corresponds to TRBD1 (5 bases). The CDR3 length is 13 residues. V was trimmed by 6 bases and J by 11 bases, leaving 19 bases between them. Written as DNA, the CDR3 is TGTGCCAGCAGCCCCCCCGGCGGGGCCGGGGCTTTCTTT. It codes for CASSPPGGAGAFF.

The chain is built from TRBV5-6 and TRBJ1-2; D is possibly TRBD1 (6 bases). This CDR3 spans 16 amino acids. Germline-derived CDR1 and CDR2 are SGHDT and YYEEEE. V was shortened by 5 bases and J by 4 bases, with 21 bases between the two germline ends. CDR3 bases: TGTGCCAGCAGACCGGGGGCGGGGGAGTTGGCCTATGGCTACACCTTC. Protein product: CASRPGAGELAYGYTF.

The chain couples TRBV28 to TRBJ1-1, with unresolved D. This CDR3 spans 13 amino acids. Trimming pared 0 bases from V and 1 base from J, leaving 3 bases between. Germline lookup yields CDR1 MDHEN and CDR2 SYDVKM. The CDR3 bases are TGTGCCAGCAGTTTATGGGCGAACACTGAAGCTTTCTTT. It is translated as CASSLWANTEAFF.

The rearrangement uses TRBV4-2 and TRBJ2-7; 10 nucleotides agree with TRBD1. CDR1 is LGHNA, CDR2 YNFKEQ, per germline. This CDR3 spans 15 amino acids. The J segment lost 6 bases and the V segment lost 3 bases, leaving 8 bases of the junction unmatched. The CDR3 sequence is CASSQSWDRGSEQYF. CDR3 in DNA: TGTGCCAGCAGCCAGTCCTGGGACAGGGGAAGCGAGCAGTACTTC.

This CDR3 is CASRPTTGPGYTF. DNA of the CDR3: TGTGCCAGCAGGCCTACCACAGGTCCCGGCTACACCTTC. The chain has TRBV6-5 and TRBJ1-2; tentatively, D is TRBD1 (5 bases). The germline V gene has CDR1 MNHEY and CDR2 SVGAGI. This CDR3 has 13 residues. V lost 6 bases to trimming and J lost 8 bases, with 16 bases between them.

V usage is TRBV20-1 and J usage is TRBJ1-1; 8 bases are a match to TRBD1. This CDR3 has 13 amino acids. Germline assignment: CDR1 DFQATT and CDR2 SNEGSKA (reference sequence). Losses at the gene ends were 5 bases for V and 1 base for J; bases not matched to a gene: 3. Here the CDR3 reads CSAVDRGNTEAFF. The CDR3 bases are TGCAGTGCTGTAGACAGGGGGAACACTGAAGCTTTCTTT.

The chain is built from TRBV2 and TRBJ1-2; D gene unclear. The CDR3 is 12 residues long. V was clipped by 2 bases and J by 4 bases, with 5 bases between them. Germline V gene sequence: CDR1 SNHLY, CDR2 FYNNEI. The CDR3 nucleotides read TGTGCCAGCAGTGAACAAGGCTATGGCTACACCTTC. Amino acid sequence: CASSEQGYGYTF.

The chain carries TRBV5-6 and TRBJ2-7, with 8 bases identical to TRBD2. V was clipped by 4 bases and J by 0 bases; unmatched bases: 6. The CDR3 has 15 residues. Germline V gene lookup returns CDR1 SGHDT and CDR2 YYEEEE. CDR3 sequence (DNA): TGTGCCAGCAGCCCACTAGCGGAGAGCTCCTACGAGCAGTACTTC. This translates into CASSPLAESSYEQYF.

V gene TRBV12-3 or TRBV12-4 combines with J gene TRBJ1-1; TRBD1 is a possible D gene (6 bases). V was clipped by 6 bases and J by 1 base, with 12 bases between them. The CDR3 totals 14 residues. CDR3 bases: TGTGCCAGCAGAACAGGGTGGGCGAACACTGAAGCTTTCTTT. Translation gives CASRTGWANTEAFF.

V is TRBV9 and J is TRBJ2-3; 9 nucleotides agree with TRBD2. CDR1 SGDLS and CDR2 YYNGEE come from the germline V gene. V trimming: 4 bases; J trimming: 4 bases; junction bases outside the gene matches: 13. The CDR3 has 17 amino acids. The CDR3 sequence is CASSPTKAGGLADTQYF. CDR3 nucleotide sequence: TGTGCCAGCAGCCCCACCAAGGCGGGGGGGCTCGCAGATACGCAGTATTTT.

V and J are TRBV29-1 and TRBJ1-3, with a possible D match to TRBD1 (6 bases). Germline lookup yields CDR1 SQVTM and CDR2 ANQGSEA. This CDR3 has 13 residues. V was clipped by 7 bases and J by 3 bases, with 13 bases between them. The CDR3 DNA sequence: TGCAGCGCCCAATCAGGGGTTGGAAACACCATATATTTT. Its translation: CSAQSGVGNTIYF.

The chain carries TRBV6-5 and TRBJ1-5, with D possibly being TRBD1 (6 bases). Germline CDR1 and CDR2: MNHEY and SVGAGI. CDR3 length: 16 residues. Trimming removed 2 bases at V and 3 bases at J, with 14 bases between. DNA for the CDR3: TGTGCCAGCAGTTACGGGCCAGGGGCGGACAATCAGCCCCAGCATTTT. It specifies CASSYGPGADNQPQHF.

This clonotype was counted between two and nine times. CDR3 sequence: CASSYSSNQPQHF. The CDR3 DNA sequence: TGTGCCAGCAGTTACTCTAGCAATCAGCCCCAGCATTTT. The chain joins TRBV6-5 to TRBJ1-5; D is ambiguous. The CDR3 consists of 13 residues. Trimming cost V 0 bases and J 0 bases, with 0 bases left between them. Germline loops: CDR1 MNHEY, CDR2 SVGAGI.

The chain links TRBV5-1 to TRBJ2-3, with 9 bases matching TRBD1. CDR3 size: 17 residues. Germline V CDR1 and CDR2: SGHRS, YFSETQ. J lost 3 bases, V lost 0 bases, and 8 bases had no gene match. The CDR3 DNA reads TGCGCCAGCAGCTTGGGCTGGAGGACAGGGGATACAGATACGCAGTATTTT. It codes for CASSLGWRTGDTDTQYF.

The chain employs TRBV9 and TRBJ2-7; perhaps TRBD1 as D (6 bases). V lost 0 bases to trimming and J lost 2 bases, with 9 bases between them. CDR3 length: 14 residues. CDR1 and CDR2 (germline): SGDLS, YYNGEE. This chain's CDR3 is CASSVGQGTYEQYF. The DNA for the CDR3 is TGTGCCAGCAGCGTAGGCCAGGGGACCTACGAGCAGTACTTC.